The 25 T cell receptor beta chains in this list originate from one sample, sequenced in a study of Ad26.COV2.S vaccination and SARS-CoV-2 variants (dated by TCRdb to the early 2020s). The library was produced with the immunoSEQ multiplex PCR assay. Entries here come from immuneACCESS through TCRdb and include only in-frame sequences with V and J called. Some clones fail to appear in such tables; in the studies checked, an unresolved V gene covers under half of the shortfall, and the cause of the remainder is unknown. For this sample there are a few hundred thousand clones; roughly 87% appear just once. The ten top clones hold roughly 3.1% of the sample. Sample treatment or condition, as interpreted from the label and publication: about 20 received Ad26.COV2.S at low or high dose, single or two shots; about five received placebo; per-sample allocation not given. For vaccine and placebo recipients, the sequenced repertoires came from samples collected on day 63 after the first injection.

Specimen: peripheral blood, collected in a trial of Ad26.COV2.S vaccine versus placebo. The origin of the receptors is a person aged 18 to 65 who received the Ad26.COV2.S COVID-19 vaccine or a placebo.

The V gene is TRBV6-5, the J gene TRBJ1-5; a weak D match, TRBD1 (6 bases). Trimming cost V 7 bases and J 5 bases, with 15 bases left between them. Germline CDR1 and CDR2: MNHEY and SVGAGI. The CDR3 sequence is 14 residues long. This CDR3 reads CASTNTGTDQPQHF. CDR3 coding DNA: TGTGCCAGCACTAACACAGGGACGGATCAGCCCCAGCATTTT.

The V call is TRBV7-2, the J call TRBJ1-5, with D maybe TRBD1 (5 bases). V gave up 5 bases and J gave up 0 bases, with 14 bases separating them. CDR3 length: 16 amino acids. Germline CDR1 is SGHTA and CDR2 is FQGNSA. CDR3 DNA sequence: TGTGCCAGCAGCAGGGGATGGGCCTCTAGCAATCAGCCCCAGCATTTT. It specifies CASSRGWASSNQPQHF.

V usage is TRBV30 and J usage is TRBJ1-3; a possible D gene is TRBD1 (6 bases). Trimming stripped 4 bases from V and 2 bases from J, with 15 bases between. The CDR3 has 15 residues. Per the germline V gene, CDR1 is GTSNPN and CDR2 is SVGIG (reference sequence). The CDR3 nucleotides are TGTGCCTGGAATACAGGGTCCTCGACTGGAAACACCATATATTTT. It yields the protein CAWNTGSSTGNTIYF.

The genes are TRBV18 and TRBJ2-1, with a tentative D call TRBD2 (5 bases). The CDR3 covers 15 residues. CDR1 is KGHSH, CDR2 LQKENI, per germline. Trimming cost V 1 base and J 0 bases, with 7 bases left between them. The CDR3: CASSPQRSSYNEQFF. The CDR3 nucleotides are TGTGCCAGCTCACCACAGCGGAGCTCCTACAATGAGCAGTTCTTC. Combining the CDR3 with reference TRBV18 and TRBJ2-1 gives the whole variable domain NAGVMQNPRHLVRRRGQEARLRCSPMKGHSHVYWYRQLPEEGLKFMVYLQKENIIDESGMPKERFSAEFPKEGPSILRIQQVVRGDSAAYFCASSPQRSSYNEQFFGPGTRLTVL.

This sequence joins TRBV7-9 and TRBJ1-2; D is uncertain. V gave up 4 bases and J gave up 1 base, with 7 bases separating them. Germline V gives CDR1 SEHNR, CDR2 FQNEAQ (reference sequence). The CDR3 is 13 amino acids. CDR3: CASSSPNNYGYTF. DNA for the CDR3: TGTGCCAGCAGCTCCCCGAATAACTATGGCTACACCTTC.

V usage is TRBV4-1 and J usage is TRBJ1-1; 8 nucleotides agree with TRBD1. The CDR3 covers 15 residues. Germline lookup yields CDR1 MGHRA and CDR2 YSYEKL. Trimming took 5 bases from V and 4 from J; bases not matched to a gene: 9. The CDR3 region is CASSTRTGFVTEAFF. Written as DNA, the CDR3 is TGCGCCAGCAGCACTCGGACAGGGTTTGTCACTGAAGCTTTCTTT.

This chain connects TRBV6-6 to TRBJ1-3; tentative D call: TRBD1 (6 bases). From germline, CDR1 is MNHNY and CDR2 SVGAGI (reference sequence). The V end lost 0 bases, the J end lost 2 bases, and 11 bases lay between the germline ends. This CDR3 is 16 amino acids long. The CDR3 here is CASSYSGAGAGNTIYF. The CDR3 nucleotides read TGTGCCAGCAGTTACTCTGGGGCAGGGGCTGGAAACACCATATATTTT.

The chain recombines TRBV9 with TRBJ1-1; D not certain. Germline V CDR1 and CDR2: SGDLS, YYNGEE. The CDR3 is made up of 13 amino acids. Trimming left V 4 bases short and J 7 bases short, with 14 bases between. CDR3 region: CASSLRPEDEAFF. Here the CDR3 DNA reads TGTGCCAGCAGCCTCCGTCCGGAGGATGAAGCTTTCTTT. Full variable domain (outside the CDR3, taken from reference TRBV9 and TRBJ1-1): DSGVTQTPKHLITATGQRVTLRCSPRSGDLSVYWYQQSLDQGLQFLIQYYNGEERAKGNILERFSAQQFPDLHSELNLSSLELGDSALYFCASSLRPEDEAFFGQGTRLTVV.

The J gene is TRBJ2-2, the V gene TRBV7-2; D possibly corresponds to TRBD1 (5 bases). This CDR3 has 16 amino acids. V was clipped by 1 base and J by 3 bases, with 12 bases between them. Germline CDR1 SGHTA, CDR2 FQGNSA. The CDR3 nucleotides are TGTGCCAGCAGCTTAGTGGGGCAGGTTGACACCGGGGAGCTGTTTTTT. Translated: CASSLVGQVDTGELFF.

The chain joins TRBV5-1 to TRBJ2-7; D assignment may be TRBD1 or TRBD2 (6 bases each). CDR3 size: 14 residues. V was trimmed by 7 bases and J by 5 bases, leaving 19 bases between them. Germline CDR1 is SGHRS and CDR2 is YFSETQ. The CDR3 sequence is CASHMGGSLHEQYF. The DNA for the CDR3 is TGCGCCAGCCATATGGGGGGCTCTCTCCACGAGCAGTACTTC. The full variable domain, its missing parts supplied by reference TRBV5-1 and TRBJ2-7, is KAGVTQTPRYLIKTRGQQVTLSCSPISGHRSVSWYQQTPGQGLQFLFEYFSETQRNKGNFPGRFSGRQFSNSRSEMNVSTLELGDSALYLCASHMGGSLHEQYFGPGTRLTVT.

This chain connects TRBV19 to TRBJ2-5, with D maybe TRBD1 (6 bases). The germline gives CDR1 LNHDA, CDR2 SQIVND (reference sequence). The V end lost 3 bases, the J end lost 2 bases, and 10 bases lay between the germline ends. The CDR3 extends over 14 amino acids. CDR3 residues: CASSIYRGQETQYF. For the CDR3, the DNA is TGTGCCAGTAGTATTTATAGGGGGCAAGAGACCCAGTACTTC.

V gene TRBV30 combines with J gene TRBJ2-2; TRBD2 aligns across 7 bases. Germline-derived CDR1 and CDR2 are GTSNPN and SVGIG (reference sequence). There are 15 residues in the CDR3. Germline trimming cut 2 bases from V and 4 bases from J; bases unmatched to any gene: 7. CDR3 sequence: CAWSWGAGPTGELFF. CDR3 coding DNA: TGTGCCTGGAGTTGGGGAGCGGGGCCCACCGGGGAGCTGTTTTTT. Drawing the rest from reference TRBV30 and TRBJ2-2, the complete variable domain is SQTIHQWPATLVQPVGSPLSLECTVEGTSNPNLYWYRQAAGRGLQLLFYSVGIGQISSEVPQNLSASRPQDRQFILSSKKLLLSDSGFYLCAWSWGAGPTGELFFGEGSRLTVL.

In this sample, this clone turned up a few times. The genes are TRBV19 and TRBJ1-2; tentative D call: TRBD1 (5 bases). V was clipped by 0 bases and J by 5 bases, with 10 bases between them. Germline V gives CDR1 LNHDA, CDR2 SQIVND (reference sequence). This CDR3 spans 14 amino acids. This CDR3 reads CASSIEDSRYGYTF. CDR3 nucleotide sequence: TGTGCCAGTAGTATAGAAGACAGCAGGTATGGCTACACCTTC.

This chain connects TRBV6-2 or TRBV6-3 to TRBJ2-1; D is ambiguous. The CDR3 is made up of 13 amino acids. Trimming left V 5 bases short and J 10 bases short, with 15 bases between. Germline values: CDR1 MNHEY, CDR2 SVGEGT. CDR3: CASSQSLSGEQFF. The CDR3 bases are TGTGCCAGCAGTCAATCCCTTAGTGGAGAGCAGTTCTTC.

This chain connects TRBV3-1 (or the pseudogene TRBV3-2) to TRBJ1-1, with TRBD1 identical over 9 bases. The length of the CDR3 is 13 residues. Germline V lookup: CDR1 LGHDT, CDR2 YNNKEL (reference sequence). Unmatched junction bases numbered 8, after V lost 4 bases and J lost 11 bases. The chain's CDR3 is CASSLSLGQGAFF. The CDR3 DNA is TGTGCCAGCAGCCTCTCCCTAGGACAGGGGGCTTTCTTT.

The V and J genes are TRBV10-2 and TRBJ2-7, with 9 bases identical to TRBD1. Trimming removed 4 bases from V and 6 bases from J; junction bases left unmatched: 13. CDR1 is WSHSY and CDR2 is SAAADI in the germline V gene. This CDR3 region has 16 residues. In DNA form, the CDR3 reads TGCGCCAGCAGTGCCAGTGGGACAGGGAAACTGATCGAGCAGTACTTC. Protein: CASSASGTGKLIEQYF.

The chain recombines TRBV2 with TRBJ2-1; 7 bases line up with TRBD2. V lost 8 bases and J lost 5; bases outside the gene matches: 3. The CDR3 loop spans 12 amino acids. In germline, CDR1 is SNHLY, CDR2 FYNNEI. For the CDR3, the DNA is TGTGCCAGCCTAGGGACTAACAATGAGCAGTTCTTC. This translates into CASLGTNNEQFF. The complete variable domain, with remaining parts taken from reference TRBV2 and TRBJ2-1, reads EPEVTQTPSHQVTQMGQEVILRCVPISNHLYFYWYRQILGQKVEFLVSFYNNEISEKSEIFDDQFSVERPDGSNFTLKIRSTKLEDSAMYFCASLGTNNEQFFGPGTRLTVL.

The chain recombines TRBV6-2 or TRBV6-3 with TRBJ2-7; 9 bases align to TRBD1. Germline assignment: CDR1 MNHEY and CDR2 SVGEGT. CDR3 size: 13 residues. With V trimmed by 6 bases and J by 6 bases, 6 bases remained unmatched. DNA for the CDR3: TGTGCCAGCAGCGACAGGGGGAAAGGCGAGCAGTACTTC. Its protein product is CASSDRGKGEQYF.

The V gene is TRBV15, the J gene TRBJ2-3; D uncertain. This CDR3 spans 14 amino acids. Trimming removed 0 bases at V and 6 bases at J, with 10 bases between. Germline CDR1 is LNHNV and CDR2 is YYDKDF (reference sequence). This CDR3 is CATSRDQVVDTQYF. CDR3 sequence (DNA): TGTGCCACCAGCAGAGATCAAGTAGTCGATACGCAGTATTTT.

The V call is TRBV5-1, the J call TRBJ1-2, with D unresolved. The CDR3 sequence is 15 residues long. V gave up 2 bases and J gave up 2 bases, with 13 bases separating them. The germline V gene has CDR1 SGHRS and CDR2 YFSETQ. The CDR3 bases are TGCGCCAGCAGCTTAATGGATTTAAGGAACTATGGCTACACCTTC. Translating gives CASSLMDLRNYGYTF.

This sequence joins TRBV2 and TRBJ1-1, with 8 bases fitting TRBD1. CDR3 length: 15 amino acids. V trimming: 5 bases; J trimming: 5 bases; junction bases outside the gene matches: 10. Germline values: CDR1 SNHLY, CDR2 FYNNEI. CDR3 amino acids: CASSWETGGDTEAFF. The CDR3 region has the DNA TGTGCCAGCAGTTGGGAAACAGGGGGAGATACTGAAGCTTTCTTT. The full variable domain, with the rest looked up from reference TRBV2 and TRBJ1-1, is EPEVTQTPSHQVTQMGQEVILRCVPISNHLYFYWYRQILGQKVEFLVSFYNNEISEKSEIFDDQFSVERPDGSNFTLKIRSTKLEDSAMYFCASSWETGGDTEAFFGQGTRLTVV.

The chain has TRBV3-1 (or the pseudogene TRBV3-2) and TRBJ2-7; D gene ambiguous. This CDR3 region has 13 residues. V was shortened by 3 bases and J by 2 bases, with 8 bases between the two germline ends. Germline assignment: CDR1 LGHDT and CDR2 YNNKEL (reference sequence). The CDR3 DNA reads as TGTGCCAGCAGCCATCAGCTTCCCTACGAGCAGTACTTC. Its translation is CASSHQLPYEQYF.

The chain combines TRBV11-1 with TRBJ2-1; 11 positions agree with TRBD2. With 5 bases clipped from V and 6 bases from J, the junction kept 6 bases outside the gene matches. Per the germline V gene, CDR1 is SGHAT and CDR2 is FQDESV (reference sequence). This CDR3 is built from 15 residues. For the CDR3, the DNA is TGTGCCAGCAGCCCTACGGGACTAGCGGCCAATGAGCAGTTCTTC. Its translation is CASSPTGLAANEQFF. Full variable domain (remainder filled in from reference TRBV11-1 and TRBJ2-1): EAEVAQSPRYKITEKSQAVAFWCDPISGHATLYWYRQILGQGPELLVQFQDESVVDDSQLPKDRFSAERLKGVDSTLKIQPAELGDSAMYLCASSPTGLAANEQFFGPGTRLTVL.

This chain connects TRBV30 to TRBJ2-7; 7 bases fit TRBD1. The trim removed 3 bases at V and 2 bases at J, leaving 10 bases unmatched. The CDR3 is made up of 15 amino acids. Germline CDR1 and CDR2: GTSNPN and SVGIG (reference sequence). The CDR3 reads CAWRVVGQSTYEQYF. CDR3 DNA: TGTGCCTGGAGAGTAGTGGGACAGAGCACCTACGAGCAGTACTTC.

This chain joins TRBV10-3 and TRBJ2-7, with D unresolved. Germline CDR1 and CDR2: ENHRY and SYGVKD. The V end lost 4 bases, the J end lost 2 bases, and 9 bases lay between the germline ends. This CDR3 contains 13 residues. The CDR3 bases are TGTGCCATCAGTGTTGAGTCCCCCTACGAGCAGTACTTC. It is translated as CAISVESPYEQYF.